Sequencing of this T cell receptor beta chain was carried out in a study of tumour-infiltrating T cells in Burkitt lymphoma. Turning to the study itself: Patients covered every epidemiological subtype of Burkitt lymphoma.

Remarks on this clone: Its antigen is not known.

CDR1 is MNHNS and CDR2 is SASEGT in the germline V gene. This CDR3 comprises 14 residues. V gave up 6 bases and J gave up 4 bases; unmatched junction bases: 6. Method: immunoSEQ multiplex PCR; TCRdb's copy keeps in-frame clones and lacks some. In the table there are under 700 clones, about 93% of which are singletons. Overall study findings and caveats: Public clonotypes, several, appeared across numerous Burkitt lymphoma patients.

The J gene is TRBJ2-1, the V gene TRBV6-1, with TRBD2 identical over 7 bases. This sequence originates from a human donor with Burkitt lymphoma. Sequenced sample: tumor tissue. CDR3: CASSLTSVYNEQFF. The DNA of the CDR3 is TGTGCCAGCAGCCTAACTAGCGTATACAATGAGCAGTTCTTC.